Detailed here is one T cell receptor (beta chain). This entry belongs to a study of control samples from healthy donors and cancer patients. Per the germline V gene, CDR1 is SEHNR and CDR2 is FQNEAQ (reference sequence). The V end was cut by 5 bases, the J end by 0 bases, with 14 bases between. There are 15 residues in the CDR3. The assay was immunoSEQ multiplex PCR, and TCRdb's table has in-frame clones only and misses some. The sample data list approximately 190,000 clones. V and J are TRBV7-9 and TRBJ2-7; weak D call: TRBD1 (6 bases). Sequencing input: blood. The sequence came from a woman aged 25-40 years in good health. The CDR3 loop reads CASSAGDKNSYEQYF. In DNA, the CDR3 is TGTGCCAGCAGCGCAGGGGACAAAAACTCCTACGAGCAGTACTTC.